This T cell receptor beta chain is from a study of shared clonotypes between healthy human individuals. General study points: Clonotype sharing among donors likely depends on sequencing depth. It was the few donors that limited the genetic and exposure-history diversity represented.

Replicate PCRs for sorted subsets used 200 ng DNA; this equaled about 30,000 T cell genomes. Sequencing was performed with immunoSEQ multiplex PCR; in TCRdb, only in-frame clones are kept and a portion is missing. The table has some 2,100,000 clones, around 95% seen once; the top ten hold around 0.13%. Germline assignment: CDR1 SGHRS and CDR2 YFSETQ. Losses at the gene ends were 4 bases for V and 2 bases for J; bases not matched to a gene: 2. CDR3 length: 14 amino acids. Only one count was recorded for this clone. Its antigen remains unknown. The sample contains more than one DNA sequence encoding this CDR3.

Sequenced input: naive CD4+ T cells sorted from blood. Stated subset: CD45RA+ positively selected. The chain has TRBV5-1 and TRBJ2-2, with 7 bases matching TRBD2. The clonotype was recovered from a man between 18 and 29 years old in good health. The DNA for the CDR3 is TGCGCCAGCAGCCCGGGGGGTAACACCGGGGAGCTGTTTTTT. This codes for CASSPGGNTGELFF.